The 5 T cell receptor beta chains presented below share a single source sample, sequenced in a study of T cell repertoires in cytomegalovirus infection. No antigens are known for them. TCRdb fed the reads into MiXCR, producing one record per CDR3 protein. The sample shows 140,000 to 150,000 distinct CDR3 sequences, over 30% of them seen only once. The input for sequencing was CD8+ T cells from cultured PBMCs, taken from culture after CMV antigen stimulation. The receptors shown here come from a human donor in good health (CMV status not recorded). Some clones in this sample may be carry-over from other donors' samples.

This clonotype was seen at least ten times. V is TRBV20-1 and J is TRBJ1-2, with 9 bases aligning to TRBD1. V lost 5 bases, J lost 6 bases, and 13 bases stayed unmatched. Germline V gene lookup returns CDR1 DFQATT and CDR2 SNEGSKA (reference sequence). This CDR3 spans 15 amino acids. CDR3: CSAPYRGGQGNGYTF. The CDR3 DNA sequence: TGCAGTGCTCCATACAGAGGGGGACAGGGCAATGGCTACACCTTC.

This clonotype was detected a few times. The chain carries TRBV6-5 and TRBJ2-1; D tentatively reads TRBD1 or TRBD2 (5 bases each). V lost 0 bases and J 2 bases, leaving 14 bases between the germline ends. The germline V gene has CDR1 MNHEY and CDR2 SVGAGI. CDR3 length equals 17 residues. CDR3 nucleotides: TGTGCCAGCAGTTACTCGATCCCCAGGGACCCCTACAATGAGCAGTTCTTC. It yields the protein CASSYSIPRDPYNEQFF.

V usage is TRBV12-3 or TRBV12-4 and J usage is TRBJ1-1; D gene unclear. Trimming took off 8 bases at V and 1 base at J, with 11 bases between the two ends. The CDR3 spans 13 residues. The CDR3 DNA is TGTGCCAGCCTTCGGTGGGAGAACACTGAAGCTTTCTTT. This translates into CASLRWENTEAFF.

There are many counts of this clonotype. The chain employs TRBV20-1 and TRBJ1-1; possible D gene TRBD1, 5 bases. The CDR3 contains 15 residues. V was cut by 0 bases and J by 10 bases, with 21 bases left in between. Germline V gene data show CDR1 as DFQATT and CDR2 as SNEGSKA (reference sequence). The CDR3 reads CSARDSFGTQLGAFF. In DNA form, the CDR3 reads TGCAGTGCTAGAGATTCGTTCGGGACCCAGTTAGGAGCTTTCTTT.

The CDR3 sequence: CASRSANEQFF. The CDR3 DNA reads TGTGCCAGCAGGTCTGCCAATGAGCAGTTCTTC. The chain carries TRBV2 and TRBJ2-1; D is undetermined. V was pared by 6 bases and J by 6 bases, with 6 bases between. The CDR3 consists of 11 residues. The germline gives CDR1 SNHLY, CDR2 FYNNEI.